These 20 T cell receptor beta chains share one sample of origin, sequenced in a study of OX40 agonist ivuxolimab in advanced cancers. Assay used: immunoSEQ multiplex PCR; TCRdb lists only in-frame clones, some missing. This table holds fewer than 90,000 clones, 88% found once. The specimen comprised CD4+ or CD8+ T cells sorted from blood, sampled in a trial of the OX40 agonist ivuxolimab. These receptors came from an adult with an advanced solid tumor such as melanoma, head and neck, liver or kidney cancer.

This chain connects TRBV27 to TRBJ2-1; 9 positions match TRBD2. CDR1 is MNHEY, CDR2 SMNVEV, per germline (reference sequence). CDR3 length equals 17 residues. The V segment lost 5 bases and the J segment 4 bases; nucleotides outside the gene matches: 12. CDR3 DNA: TGTGCCAGCAGTAGAGCAAGCGGGAGGATATTTTACAATGAGCAGTTCTTC. Translated: CASSRASGRIFYNEQFF.

The J gene is TRBJ1-1, the V gene TRBV5-1; possibly TRBD1 for D (5 bases). Per germline, CDR1 SGHRS and CDR2 YFSETQ. The CDR3 consists of 13 residues. The V gene lost 3 bases and the J gene lost 3 bases, with 9 bases spanning the gap. CDR3 in amino acids: CASSSGADTEAFF. In DNA form, the CDR3 reads TGCGCCAGCAGCTCCGGGGCGGACACTGAAGCTTTCTTT.

The rearrangement joins TRBV7-9 to TRBJ1-1; TRBD1 matches at 8 bases. Trimming cost V 8 bases and J 5 bases; bases outside gene matches: 10. The CDR3 has 14 amino acids. CDR1 is SEHNR, CDR2 FQNEAQ, per germline (reference sequence). The CDR3 loop is CASGADRGWTEAFF. CDR3 nucleotide sequence: TGTGCCAGCGGGGCCGACAGGGGTTGGACTGAAGCTTTCTTT.

The chain recombines TRBV27 with TRBJ2-1, with 10 positions matching TRBD2. The CDR3 extends over 16 amino acids. Unmatched junction bases numbered 13, after V lost 4 bases and J lost 10 bases. Germline loops: CDR1 MNHEY, CDR2 SMNVEV (reference sequence). CDR3 in amino acids: CASSSVSTSGKGEQFF. The CDR3 nucleotides are TGTGCCAGCAGTTCTGTGTCTACTAGCGGGAAAGGAGAGCAGTTCTTC.

This chain connects TRBV11-2 to TRBJ2-2, with a weak D call TRBD1 (5 bases). V shed 7 bases and J shed 3 bases, with 12 bases lying between them. The V gene's germline CDR1 is SGHAT and CDR2 FQNNGV. The CDR3 contains 14 residues. The CDR3 DNA is TGTGCCAGCACGACGCAGGGCGACACCGGGGAGCTGTTTTTT. Its translation is CASTTQGDTGELFF. The complete variable domain, with remaining parts taken from reference TRBV11-2 and TRBJ2-2, reads EAGVAQSPRYKIIEKRQSVAFWCNPISGHATLYWYQQILGQGPKLLIQFQNNGVVDDSQLPKDRFSAERLKGVDSTLKIQPAKLEDSAVYLCASTTQGDTGELFFGEGSRLTVL.

The V gene is TRBV6-5, the J gene TRBJ1-1; D uncertain. Germline V gives CDR1 MNHEY, CDR2 SVGAGI. Trimming removed 6 bases at V and 1 base at J, with 9 bases between. CDR3 length: 13 residues. CDR3 loop: CASSPPGNTEAFF. The CDR3 coding sequence is TGTGCCAGCAGCCCCCCAGGGAACACTGAAGCTTTCTTT.

This chain links TRBV15 with TRBJ2-1; 7 nucleotides agree with TRBD1. Per the germline V gene, CDR1 is LNHNV and CDR2 is YYDKDF (reference sequence). V shed 1 base, J shed 6 bases, and the junction held 3 bases outside the gene matches. This CDR3 contains 14 residues. CDR3 region: CATSRGDRANEQFF. The CDR3 coding sequence is TGTGCCACCAGCAGAGGTGACAGGGCCAATGAGCAGTTCTTC.

The J gene is TRBJ2-1, the V gene TRBV7-3; D is perhaps TRBD1 (5 bases). CDR1 is SGHTA and CDR2 is FQGTGA in the germline V gene. CDR3 size: 15 residues. Trimming removed 5 bases at V and 2 bases at J, with 13 bases between. The DNA for the CDR3 is TGTGCCAGCAGCCCTGGGGCAGCAACCTACAATGAGCAGTTCTTC. Protein sequence: CASSPGAATYNEQFF.

The DNA for the CDR3 is TGTGCCAGCAGCGTATCAACAGGGGGCTCAGAGACCCAGTACTTC. Translated: CASSVSTGGSETQYF. This chain connects TRBV9 to TRBJ2-5; 9 nucleotides match TRBD1. The germline gives CDR1 SGDLS, CDR2 YYNGEE. The CDR3 consists of 15 residues. After removal of 1 base from V and 4 bases from J, the junction contained 5 bases not matched to a gene.

The chain couples TRBV7-2 to TRBJ2-3; the D call may be TRBD1 or TRBD2 (5 bases each). Per the germline V gene, CDR1 is SGHTA and CDR2 is FQGNSA. The V and J ends lost 1 base and 9 bases respectively, with 14 bases between them. This CDR3 is 14 amino acids long. The CDR3: CASSLEARGGTQYF. CDR3 DNA: TGTGCCAGCAGCTTAGAGGCGAGGGGTGGCACGCAGTATTTT.

The chain joins TRBV18 to TRBJ2-7, with TRBD2 matching 13 bases. V dropped 5 bases and J dropped 5; count of bases not matched to a gene: 3. Germline-derived CDR1 and CDR2 are KGHSH and LQKENI. CDR3 length: 14 amino acids. The CDR3 DNA follows: TGTGCCAGCTCAAGGACTAGCGGGAGCGACGAGCAGTACTTC. It codes for CASSRTSGSDEQYF.

The chain combines TRBV27 with TRBJ2-1; 10 bases align to TRBD2. Looked up from germline, CDR1 is MNHEY and CDR2 is SMNVEV (reference sequence). The CDR3 consists of 17 residues. Trimming cost V 4 bases and J 9 bases; bases outside gene matches: 15. The CDR3 loop reads CASSSEKREGRRTEQFF. The CDR3 nucleotides read TGTGCCAGCAGTTCCGAAAAGCGGGAGGGCCGGAGAACTGAGCAGTTCTTC.

Comments on this clone: The junction does not match germline at one end; this may be a read error. The chain combines TRBV4-1 with TRBJ2-3; 8 nucleotides agree with TRBD2. This CDR3 region has 16 residues. CDR1 and CDR2 from the germline V gene are MGHRA and YSYEKL. Here the CDR3 reads CASSQVSAGAGDTQYF. The CDR3 coding sequence is TGCGCCAGCAGCCAAGTGTCAGCGGGAGCTGGAGATACACAGTATTTT.

This sequence joins TRBV7-6 and TRBJ2-7; 8 nucleotides align to TRBD1. Trimming took 5 bases from V and 4 from J; bases not matched to a gene: 7. CDR1 SGHVS and CDR2 FNYEAQ come from the germline V gene. CDR3 length: 14 residues. The CDR3 loop is CASSLLGQAYEQYF. The DNA for the CDR3 is TGTGCCAGCAGCCTCCTGGGACAGGCGTACGAGCAGTACTTC. Using reference TRBV7-6 and TRBJ2-7 for the parts outside the CDR3, the full variable domain is GAGVSQSPRYKVTKRGQDVALRCDPISGHVSLYWYRQALGQGPEFLTYFNYEAQQDKSGLPNDRFSAERPEGSISTLTIQRTEQRDSAMYRCASSLLGQAYEQYFGPGTRLTVT.

The chain carries TRBV25-1 and TRBJ2-7; 13 bases fit TRBD2. The CDR3 loop spans 13 amino acids. V was pared by 10 bases and J by 7 bases, with 7 bases of the junction left unmatched. Germline V CDR1 and CDR2: MGHDK, SYGVNS. CDR3 nucleotide sequence: TGTGCCACCCGGACTAGCGGGAGTAAGGAGCAGTACTTC. Translating gives CATRTSGSKEQYF.

This clone was picked up one time. The chain is built from TRBV27 and TRBJ2-6; maybe TRBD1 (5 bases). CDR1 is MNHEY, CDR2 SMNVEV, per germline (reference sequence). The V gene lost 3 bases and the J gene lost 0 bases, with 12 bases spanning the gap. The CDR3 length is 17 residues. The CDR3 DNA reads TGTGCCAGCAGTTTTGACAGCCACACCTCTGGGGCCAACGTCCTGACTTTC. Translation: CASSFDSHTSGANVLTF.

This chain joins TRBV12-5 and TRBJ2-1; D call uncertain. Trimming left V 3 bases short and J 6 bases short, with 15 bases between. The CDR3 sequence is 15 residues long. The germline V gene has CDR1 LGHNT and CDR2 FRNRAP. The CDR3 here is CASGFGHQVGNEQFF. As DNA, the CDR3 is TGTGCTAGTGGTTTTGGGCACCAGGTAGGCAATGAGCAGTTCTTC.

This clone was observed once. CDR3 in DNA: TGTGCCAGCAGCCGGCAGGAAGCTGTTTATGAGCAGTACTTC. Encoded protein: CASSRQEAVYEQYF. The chain carries TRBV14 and TRBJ2-7; D remains unclear. CDR3 size: 14 residues. The V gene's germline CDR1 is SGHDN and CDR2 FVKESK. V lost 4 bases to trimming and J lost 7 bases, with 17 bases between them.

The chain combines TRBV9 with TRBJ2-1, with D possibly TRBD2 on 7 matching bases. The CDR3 runs to 16 residues. The V end was cut by 1 base, the J end by 4 bases, with 15 bases between. The germline V gene has CDR1 SGDLS and CDR2 YYNGEE. CDR3 DNA: TGTGCCAGCAGCGTAACCGTCCGGGGGGCTTACAATGAGCAGTTCTTC. As protein: CASSVTVRGAYNEQFF.

This rearrangement joins TRBV5-4 to TRBJ2-5, with D possibly being TRBD1 or TRBD2 (5 bases each). The CDR3 extends over 14 amino acids. Between the trimmed V and J ends, which lost 0 bases and 3 bases, there was a span of 9 bases. CDR1 is SGHNT and CDR2 is YYREEE in the germline V gene (reference sequence). CDR3 in amino acids: CASSLAGTEETQYF. The CDR3 nucleotides read TGTGCCAGCAGCTTGGCCGGGACGGAAGAGACCCAGTACTTC.